This paragraph covers one T cell receptor (beta chain) sequence. This clonotype was detected many times. Its target antigen remains unknown. Base qualities were left out, and no much larger clone turns up one base away. The sample comes from a study of T and B cells in COVID-19 patients (dated by TCRdb to 2018 to 2020). Context from the whole study: Using TRB and IGH repertoire sequencing of peripheral blood, the study characterized adaptive immunity in COVID-19 patients who had active infection or had recovered. A recovered cohort included over 15 patients who provided 20 to 25 samples, and most of these patients had mild to moderate COVID-19 treated on an outpatient basis. Two patients were in both the active and recovered cohorts because samples existed from active disease and from after recovery. Comorbidities linked to unfavorable COVID-19 outcome were present in about 90% of the 20 patients in the active-infection cohort. An age-matched reference group of 35 to 50 healthy donors negative for COVID-19 antibodies was used as the comparison for repertoire analyses. In the active-infection cohort, about 60% of the 20 patients were critically ill and required mechanical ventilation or ECMO. Over 8.3 million TCR sequences were analysed in a TCR and BCR sequence repository that covered approximately 40 patients and fewer than 85 time points. Median age was about 30 years in the recovered cohort versus approximately 67 years in the active-infection cohort. As many as 9 follow-up blood samples were taken per patient, and some of the samples covered different disease stages within the same individual.

Sequencer: Illumina MiSeq. Multiplex PCR with BIOMED2 TRB-A/B primer pools was used to amplify the TRB rearrangements. Illumina-compatible adapters and 7-nucleotide sample barcodes were attached to the amplicons in two consecutive PCRs. Phusion HS II polymerase was used for all library PCRs. Amplicons were gel-purified with the NucleoSpin Gel and PCR Clean-up kit, quantified on Qubit, and pooled at approximately 4 nM. The quality of the amplicon pool was checked on an Agilent 2100 Bioanalyzer prior to Illumina next-generation sequencing. Per the authors' processing: TRB rearrangements were annotated with MiXCR 3.0.8 using the default MiXCR reference library. Non-productive reads and sequences with fewer than 2 reads were excluded, and each unique CDR3 nucleotide sequence counted as one clone. Clonality, diversity, richness and V-J gene usage were computed in R 3.5.1. TCR clustering by CDR3 similarity used GLIPH2, with generation probabilities calculated by OLGA. GLIPH2 clusters were kept only if they contained at least four unique TCR clonotypes found in at least three individuals. Using fastp trimming at Q25 and MiXCR clonotype assembly, TCRdb reanalyzed the public sequencing data and kept in-frame beta chains. Each entry is one CDR3 protein sequence, shown with its most common DNA and genes. The V and J calls follow TCRdb's processing rather than the paper's. The sample data list roughly 9,500 distinct CDR3 sequences, and approximately 29% of these were observed just once. Around 29% of the sample lies in the top ten.

V loses 3 bases at its end and J loses 5 bases; junction bases beyond the gene matches: 14. From a lookup of the germline V gene (reference sequence), CDR1 and CDR2 are SGHNT and YYREEE. The CDR3 goes from the cysteine to the phenylalanine over 18 residues. Of the read, only the CDR3 DNA is kept; its 54 bases are in frame from base 1. The investigation overall reported the following: It was stated that prospective validation of the reported TCR clusters was required before the clusters could be put to clinical use. TRB repertoires were highly clonal in active COVID-19, whereas diversity and richness at recovery rose above healthy donor levels. Specific T cell subsets (CD4+/Treg/CD8+) and sorted SARS-CoV-2-responsive or tetramer+ T cells had not yet been sequenced, and the corresponding sequencing experiments were ongoing. The size of the cohort was considered insufficient for assessing HLA contributions to COVID-19 susceptibility or severity. A total of roughly 2,000 exclusive TCR clusters, including 30 to 40 low-pGen clusters, were found in the recovered cohort. Strongly skewed TRBV/TRBJ gene usage was reported in patients with COVID-19. Blood samples from mildly ill patients during symptoms and early samples from severe cases were scarce.

Genomic DNA extracted from blood was used in amounts of about 220-500 ng for amplification of TRB repertoires. Specimen: blood. The receptor was isolated from a human donor who had recovered from COVID-19. The V and J genes are TRBV5-4 and TRBJ2-5, with 12 bases matching TRBD2. The CDR3 has the sequence CASSSPEGTSGLGETQYF. The nucleotide sequence is given as TGTGCCAGCAGCTCTCCGGAGGGGACTAGCGGGCTAGGGGAGACCCAGTACTTC.